This TCR beta chain was observed in a study of blood T cell repertoires in COVID-19. The overall study: Whether acute or convalescent, the COVID-19 samples came from the United States, Italy and Spain.

As for this clone: Other DNA sequences in the sample encode the same CDR3.

Repertoires were generated with immunoSEQ multiplex PCR, while TCRdb's copy carries only in-frame clones and drops some. This repertoire shows 250,000 to 350,000 clones, over 80% found once; its top ten account for over 5.5%. Followed over time, Seattle patients had been enrolled while infection was active. The CDR3 is 14 amino acids. The V and J ends lost 1 base and 3 bases respectively, with 6 bases between them. The germline V gene has CDR1 MNHNS and CDR2 SASEGT. The genes are TRBV6-1 and TRBJ1-4, with a weak D call TRBD1 (5 bases). The sample taken for sequencing was peripheral blood. The clonotype originates from a woman between 50 and 59 years old with COVID-19, enrolled during active disease. CDR3 amino acids: CASSEGDSNEKLFF. The CDR3 DNA reads TGTGCCAGCAGTGAAGGGGACTCTAATGAAAAACTGTTTTTT.